This T cell receptor beta chain was sequenced for a study of long-term antiretroviral therapy in people with HIV (dated by TCRdb to 2022 to 2024). Concerning the study at large: The earliest samples were collected roughly a decade before the 2015 WHO recommendation for immediate ART, at a time when ART was usually postponed until CD4 counts fell. A retrospective serial study tested whether ART initiation and durable HIV suppression were associated with changes in peripheral blood TRB repertoire composition and diversity. The cohort contributed 150 to 200 cryopreserved PBMC samples from under 35 adults with confirmed HIV infection, collected serially over a mean of about 6 years (range 1-12). Among the approximately 30 participants with HIV, approximately 10 were female. No cross-contamination during QIAcube processing was shown when test extractions of a monoclonal T-cell line were performed alongside 33 polyclonal samples.

Sequencing of the TRB variable region was done with the immunoSEQ hsTCRB v3.0 assay at survey level resolution. The targeted TRB sequencing depth was about 40,000-55,000 T-cell genomes per sample. An Illumina MiSeq with a v3 150-cycle kit was used to sequence the pooled TRB libraries. The paper's processing steps were these. Repertoire analysis was performed in R inside a reproducible Nextflow workflow that covered QC, data transformation and analysis. Custom analyses were implemented in LymphoSeq2, an R package for AIRR-Seq data exploration. After excluding a few samples that yielded fewer than 5000 total TRB sequences, under 200 HIV repertoires remained for analysis. Among the 188 retained HIV repertoires, roughly 60 were collected before ART initiation and roughly 130 were collected after ART initiation. Repertoires were downsampled to 5000 TRB nucleotide sequences, with summary statistics averaged over 100 downsampling iterations. The analysis kept only TRB sequences whose CDR3 regions were at least seven amino acids long. Two measures captured diversity: a Shannon entropy-derived clonality score and the Gini coefficient. Repertoire networks linked the top 5000 CDR3 amino acid sequences whenever two sequences differed by an edit distance of one. Antigen specificity groups and MHC restriction were predicted for TRB CDR3 amino acid sequences with GLIPH2. To flag known CMV, EBV, HIV or tissue antigen associations, CDR3 amino acid sequences were matched against VDJdb and McPAS-TCR. Pre-ART, post-ART and control groups were compared with Wilcoxon signed-rank tests and Holm-Bonferroni correction. The source is immuneACCESS, and TCRdb retained only in-frame sequences with V and J called. Part of the clones is not carried over; for the studies checked, unresolved V genes explain less than half of this, and the remainder is unexplained. V and J calls and clone size are those listed in that table; D and trimming were worked out from the DNA. Counted in this sample were approximately 17,000 clones; around 80% of them appeared once. The ten most abundant clones make up 4% to 5% of the sample.

This clone has just a few counts. Its cognate antigen has yet to be identified. The record has no base qualities; no much larger clone is one base away. General findings and caveats noted by the study authors: HIV repertoires had narrower CDR3 length ranges than controls, and the network structure suggested an antigen-experienced repertoire that shifted only slightly toward naive after ART. Because PBMC availability was limited, only the TCR beta chain was sequenced, with no alpha chain pairing. The samples were dated from about 2003 to 2018, and the ART regimens that were used may be less effective than current ART regimens. Because cell numbers in pre-ART samples were limited, unsorted PBMC were profiled instead of sorted CD4+ and CD8+ T cells. Inferences about post-ART repertoire changes were limited because no data were available on ART adherence, viral resistance or therapy changes. At every time point, the repertoire was dominated by expanded TRB clones first identified before ART initiation, although this dominance fluctuated and, in many PLHIV, declined after ART. ART initiation was associated with a significant increase in TRB diversity, but diversity stayed significantly below transplant donor controls even after long-term ART.

Participants were included only if at least one PBMC sample before ART initiation and at least two post-ART samples were available. Treatment was received in the United States of America by all participants with HIV. Before DNA extraction, cryopreserved samples of about 0.9-11 million PBMC were thawed and then washed. At the time of the earliest PBMC sample, participants with HIV were aged between roughly 20 and 55 years. PBMC samples were contributed by each participant from 1-4 timepoints before ART initiation and 2-8 timepoints after ART initiation, with a median of 7 samples. Serial HIV viral load, CD4+ T-cell count, ART history and demographic data were obtained for every participant. Genomic DNA was extracted from unsorted PBMC with a Qiagen kit on a QIAcube, with processing performed in batches of 12 samples. V loses 6 bases at its end and J loses 3 bases; junction bases beyond the gene matches: 8. From the germline V gene, CDR1 is MNHEY and CDR2 is SVGAGI. Inclusive of the bounding cysteine and phenylalanine, the CDR3 is 15 residues long. Only the CDR3 DNA is retained, 45 bases long and in frame from the first base.

Recombination linked TRBV6-5 to TRBJ2-1; TRBD2 fits 7 bases in the junction. The receptor was isolated from a young man with HIV. The sample was unsorted PBMCs, taken 0.1 years before starting antiretroviral therapy. This receptor has the CDR3 CASRPTSEIYNEQFF. DNA sequence: TGTGCCAGCAGGCCTACTAGCGAGATCTACAATGAGCAGTTCTTC.